Listed here are 32 T cell receptor beta chains from one sample, sequenced in a study of T cells in localized non-small cell lung cancer. Clones were sequenced by immunoSEQ multiplex PCR, and TCRdb holds only the in-frame ones, with some missing. The table has around 35,000 clones, 80% seen once. The sequenced sample was peripheral blood, obtained before any cancer treatment. These receptors were taken from a male donor aged 60 or over with stage III squamous cell lung carcinoma.

On this clone: This sample also contains other DNA sequences that code for the same CDR3. The chain couples TRBV29-1 to TRBJ1-2; tentatively, D is TRBD1 (5 bases). Per germline, CDR1 SQVTM and CDR2 ANQGSEA. The V and J ends lost 3 bases and 5 bases respectively, with 10 bases between them. CDR3 length: 12 amino acids. The CDR3 nucleotides are TGCAGCGTTGAGGCGGGGCCTTATGGCTACACCTTC. Translating gives CSVEAGPYGYTF.

The V gene is TRBV2, the J gene TRBJ1-4, with D possibly matching TRBD1 (6 bases). Trimming took off 10 bases at V and 4 bases at J, with 13 bases between the two ends. The CDR3 loop spans 13 amino acids. Germline-derived CDR1 and CDR2 are SNHLY and FYNNEI. CDR3 bases: TGTGCCACGTCCCGGGGGCTTAATGAAAAACTGTTTTTT. It codes for CATSRGLNEKLFF.

The CDR3 spells CASSVGQGAVEKLFF. DNA of the CDR3: TGTGCCAGCAGCGTAGGACAGGGGGCAGTGGAAAAACTGTTTTTT. The gene calls are TRBV9 and TRBJ1-4; 10 bases line up with TRBD1. Germline CDR1 and CDR2: SGDLS and YYNGEE. This CDR3 comprises 15 residues. J gave up 8 bases and V 0 bases, and 4 bases lay outside the gene matches.

The gene calls are TRBV15 and TRBJ1-2; D gene uncertain. The CDR3 covers 13 residues. Germline loops: CDR1 LNHNV, CDR2 YYDKDF (reference sequence). Trimming removed 3 bases at V and 4 bases at J, with 9 bases between. The CDR3 loop is CATSSSRVYGYTF. The CDR3 region has the DNA TGTGCCACCAGCAGCTCACGGGTCTATGGCTACACCTTC.

This chain joins TRBV20-1 and TRBJ2-1, with a weak D call TRBD2 (5 bases). The V end was cut by 8 bases, the J end by 7 bases, with 12 bases between. Germline assignment: CDR1 DFQATT and CDR2 SNEGSKA (reference sequence). The length of the CDR3 is 11 residues. CDR3 coding DNA: TGCAGTACCTTCGGGATAAATGAGCAGTTCTTC. This encodes CSTFGINEQFF.

This chain links TRBV28 with TRBJ1-5, with D unclear. The CDR3 has 14 amino acids. Germline values: CDR1 MDHEN, CDR2 SYDVKM. The V gene lost 7 bases and the J gene lost 5 bases, with 15 bases spanning the gap. CDR3 sequence reads: CASNPLGSDQPQHF. CDR3 nucleotides: TGTGCCAGCAACCCCCTGGGATCGGATCAGCCCCAGCATTTT.

The chain's CDR3 is CASSVGQVDTQYF. The DNA for the CDR3 is TGTGCCAGCAGCGTAGGACAGGTAGATACGCAGTATTTT. The chain carries TRBV9 and TRBJ2-3; TRBD1 is a possible D gene (6 bases). The V end was cut by 0 bases, the J end by 5 bases, with 7 bases between. This CDR3 is built from 13 residues. CDR1 is SGDLS, CDR2 YYNGEE, per germline.

This rearrangement joins TRBV19 to TRBJ2-3; tentative D call: TRBD2 (6 bases). The germline gives CDR1 LNHDA, CDR2 SQIVND (reference sequence). Trimming took off 5 bases at V and 0 bases at J, with 15 bases between the two ends. The CDR3 covers 16 residues. Written as DNA, the CDR3 is TGTGCCAGTAGTTCGTTTAGCGGTTCTAGCACAGATACGCAGTATTTT. This codes for CASSSFSGSSTDTQYF.

CDR3 DNA: TGTGCCAGCAGCCCCCACTCACAGGGGGCCAATTCCTTGAATTCACCCCTCCACTTT. It translates to CASSPHSQGANSLNSPLHF. This sequence joins TRBV21-1 and TRBJ1-6; no check of the table's D call, TRBD1, against the DNA was made. TRBV21-1 is termed a pseudogene. This CDR3 has 19 amino acids.

The chain recombines TRBV19 with TRBJ2-3; no clear D gene. This CDR3 contains 14 residues. The germline gives CDR1 LNHDA, CDR2 SQIVND (reference sequence). The V gene lost 3 bases and the J gene lost 2 bases, with 9 bases spanning the gap. The CDR3: CASSIDTATDTQYF. The CDR3 DNA is TGTGCCAGTAGTATCGATACAGCCACAGATACGCAGTATTTT.

The J gene is TRBJ1-4, the V gene TRBV5-1; D might be TRBD1 (5 bases). Trimming removed 0 bases at V and 5 bases at J, with 14 bases between. Per the germline V gene, CDR1 is SGHRS and CDR2 is YFSETQ. This CDR3 spans 16 amino acids. DNA of the CDR3: TGCGCCAGCAGCTTGGCGGGGCGGACTTACAATGAAAAACTGTTTTTT. Translation: CASSLAGRTYNEKLFF. Supplemented by reference TRBV5-1 and TRBJ1-4, the full variable domain reads KAGVTQTPRYLIKTRGQQVTLSCSPISGHRSVSWYQQTPGQGLQFLFEYFSETQRNKGNFPGRFSGRQFSNSRSEMNVSTLELGDSALYLCASSLAGRTYNEKLFFGSGTQLSVL.

The table lists this clone with a few counts. This chain links TRBV6-6 with TRBJ2-5; maybe TRBD2 (5 bases). CDR1 is MNHNY, CDR2 SVGAGI, per germline (reference sequence). Trimming left V 4 bases short and J 3 bases short, with 12 bases between. This CDR3 has 14 amino acids. CDR3 sequence reads: CASSFAGGKETQYF. The CDR3 DNA reads TGTGCCAGCAGTTTTGCGGGCGGAAAAGAGACCCAGTACTTC.

The CDR3: CASSAREVGYMNTEAFF. The CDR3 DNA reads TGTGCCAGCAGTGCTCGGGAGGTCGGATACATGAACACTGAAGCTTTCTTT. J is TRBJ1-1 and V is TRBV2, with unresolved D. Trimming removed 4 bases from V and 0 bases from J, with 18 bases in between. CDR1 is SNHLY and CDR2 is FYNNEI in the germline V gene. The length of the CDR3 is 17 residues.

The CDR3 nucleotides read TGTGCCAGCAGCTTAGGGCGGGGTGGGGCAGATACGCAGTATTTT. Translated, it gives CASSLGRGGADTQYF. The chain has TRBV7-3 and TRBJ2-3, with D possibly being TRBD2 (6 bases). The V gene's germline CDR1 is SGHTA and CDR2 FQGTGA. The CDR3 is made up of 15 amino acids. V lost 2 bases to trimming and J lost 4 bases, with 13 bases between them.

The V gene is TRBV7-2, the J gene TRBJ2-3; possibly TRBD1 for D (5 bases). The length of the CDR3 is 13 residues. Deletions cut 1 base from V and 4 bases from J, with 6 bases between. Per germline, CDR1 SGHTA and CDR2 FQGNSA. CDR3 bases: TGTGCCAGCAGCTTAGTAGGGGCAGATACGCAGTATTTT. Translated: CASSLVGADTQYF.

This chain connects TRBV7-2 to TRBJ1-3; D unresolved. Deletions cut 3 bases from V and 0 bases from J, with 9 bases between. CDR1 and CDR2 from the germline V gene are SGHTA and FQGNSA. This CDR3 contains 15 residues. For the CDR3, the DNA is TGTGCCAGCAGCTTTTCCCCGAGCTCTGGAAACACCATATATTTT. Translation: CASSFSPSSGNTIYF.

The rearrangement joins TRBV7-2 to TRBJ2-3; 7 bases are a match to TRBD2. The CDR3 has 15 residues. Germline assignment: CDR1 SGHTA and CDR2 FQGNSA. The junction had 8 bases not matched to a gene; V was cut back by 5 bases and J by 3 bases. CDR3 sequence reads: CASSGGLVITDTQYF. CDR3 in DNA: TGTGCCAGCAGCGGCGGACTAGTTATTACAGATACGCAGTATTTT.

The J gene is TRBJ1-4, the V gene TRBV30, with 7 bases matching TRBD1. The CDR3 is 14 residues long. With 3 bases clipped from V and 6 bases from J, the junction kept 7 bases outside the gene matches. Germline V CDR1 and CDR2: GTSNPN, SVGIG (reference sequence). The CDR3 nucleotides read TGTGCCTGGAGACGACAGGGTGGGGATGAAAAACTGTTTTTT. It specifies CAWRRQGGDEKLFF. Together with reference TRBV30 and TRBJ1-4, the CDR3 gives the full variable domain: SQTIHQWPATLVQPVGSPLSLECTVEGTSNPNLYWYRQAAGRGLQLLFYSVGIGQISSEVPQNLSASRPQDRQFILSSKKLLLSDSGFYLCAWRRQGGDEKLFFGSGTQLSVL.

The V gene is TRBV7-2, the J gene TRBJ1-2; D gene ambiguous. The CDR3 has 13 amino acids. Deletions cut 2 bases from V and 0 bases from J, with 4 bases between. Germline-derived CDR1 and CDR2 are SGHTA and FQGNSA. For the CDR3, the DNA is TGTGCCAGCAGCTTAATGACTAACTATGGCTACACCTTC. Translated: CASSLMTNYGYTF.

In this sample, this clone turned up once. V usage is TRBV25-1 and J usage is TRBJ2-1; TRBD2 matches at 10 bases. CDR1 and CDR2 (germline): MGHDK, SYGVNS. Trimming took 3 bases from V and 2 from J; bases not matched to a gene: 7. The CDR3 sequence is 17 residues long. Written as DNA, the CDR3 is TGTGCCAGCAGTGAGAGTAGCGGGAGGAATCCCTACAATGAGCAGTTCTTC. Amino acids: CASSESSGRNPYNEQFF.

The chain joins TRBV19 to TRBJ1-1; D remains unclear. This CDR3 contains 12 residues. Germline V gene data show CDR1 as LNHDA and CDR2 as SQIVND (reference sequence). Trimming took off 5 bases at V and 8 bases at J, with 12 bases between the two ends. The CDR3 nucleotides read TGTGCCAGTAGTCCGGGGAACAGAGAAGCTTTCTTT. Its protein product is CASSPGNREAFF. Supplemented by reference TRBV19 and TRBJ1-1, the full variable domain reads DGGITQSPKYLFRKEGQNVTLSCEQNLNHDAMYWYRQDPGQGLRLIYYSQIVNDFQKGDIAEGYSVSREKKESFPLTVTSAQKNPTAFYLCASSPGNREAFFGQGTRLTVV.

This clone was recorded only once. The chain employs TRBV6-6 and TRBJ1-3; D uncertain. Per the germline V gene, CDR1 is MNHNY and CDR2 is SVGAGI (reference sequence). V was clipped by 0 bases and J by 0 bases, with 6 bases between them. The CDR3 has 15 amino acids. The CDR3 region has the DNA TGTGCCAGCAGTTACTCGAGGGTCTCTGGAAACACCATATATTTT. This translates into CASSYSRVSGNTIYF.

The CDR3 reads CASSVTYEQYF. The CDR3 DNA reads TGTGCCAGCAGTGTAACCTACGAGCAGTACTTC. The chain recombines TRBV6-6 with TRBJ2-7, with unresolved D. The CDR3 is 11 amino acids. Trimming cost V 5 bases and J 2 bases, with 4 bases left between them. CDR1 MNHNY and CDR2 SVGAGI come from the germline V gene (reference sequence).

CDR3 sequence: CASGTSGGTDTQYF. In DNA, the CDR3 is TGTGCCAGTGGGACTAGCGGGGGCACAGATACGCAGTATTTT. The chain couples TRBV19 to TRBJ2-3; the match to TRBD2 covers 13 bases. There are 14 residues in the CDR3. In germline, CDR1 is LNHDA, CDR2 SQIVND (reference sequence). V lost 8 bases to trimming and J lost 1 base; unmatched junction nucleotides: 0.

The chain employs TRBV6-5 and TRBJ1-5; 8 bases are a match to TRBD1. J was trimmed by 4 bases and V by 5 bases; bases with no gene match: 1. The germline gives CDR1 MNHEY, CDR2 SVGAGI. The CDR3 is 13 amino acids. CDR3 protein: CASSGDRNQPQHF. The CDR3 DNA reads as TGTGCCAGCAGTGGGGACAGGAATCAGCCCCAGCATTTT.

V usage is TRBV20-1 and J usage is TRBJ2-3, with D perhaps matching TRBD1 or TRBD2 (5 bases each). CDR1 DFQATT and CDR2 SNEGSKA come from the germline V gene (reference sequence). The V end lost 3 bases, the J end lost 14 bases, and 15 bases lay between the germline ends. CDR3 length: 11 amino acids. The CDR3 sequence: CSASPGPTGYF. In DNA, the CDR3 is TGCAGTGCTAGCCCGGGACCTACAGGGTATTTT.

V is TRBV9 and J is TRBJ1-3; 8 nucleotides align to TRBD1. V shed 3 bases and J 1 base; nucleotides not matched to a gene: 3. The CDR3 runs 15 residues. Germline-derived CDR1 and CDR2 are SGDLS and YYNGEE. The CDR3 region is CASSATGGSGNTIYF. CDR3 nucleotides: TGTGCCAGCAGCGCTACAGGGGGTTCTGGAAACACCATATATTTT.

V is TRBV10-2 and J is TRBJ2-1; 10 nucleotides match TRBD2. V gave up 2 bases and J gave up 7 bases; unmatched junction bases: 5. This CDR3 is 15 amino acids long. Germline V gives CDR1 WSHSY, CDR2 SAAADI. The CDR3 DNA is TGCGCCAGCAGTGAGCAAGCGGGAGGGCCGAATGAGCAGTTCTTC. This codes for CASSEQAGGPNEQFF.

This sequence joins TRBV7-2 and TRBJ2-1; maybe TRBD2 (6 bases). Germline-derived CDR1 and CDR2 are SGHTA and FQGNSA. The V end was cut by 5 bases, the J end by 5 bases, with 16 bases between. CDR3 size: 15 residues. The CDR3 DNA is TGTGCCAGCAGCCAAAAGAGGGACTTTAACAATGAGCAGTTCTTC. Translating gives CASSQKRDFNNEQFF.

This chain uses TRBV2 with TRBJ1-5; no clear D gene. V gave up 7 bases and J gave up 6 bases, with 13 bases separating them. Germline loops: CDR1 SNHLY, CDR2 FYNNEI. There are 13 residues in the CDR3. In nucleotides, the CDR3 is TGTGCCAGCAATCTGAGGGTGTCTCAGCCCCAGCATTTT. Its translation: CASNLRVSQPQHF.

The chain joins TRBV2 to TRBJ1-1; no reliable D call. V dropped 5 bases and J dropped 7 bases, with 11 bases sitting between them. This CDR3 is built from 12 residues. Per the germline V gene, CDR1 is SNHLY and CDR2 is FYNNEI. CDR3 region: CASSQETREAFF. CDR3 in DNA: TGTGCCAGCAGTCAGGAGACACGTGAAGCTTTCTTT.

This clone occurred once. CDR3 in amino acids: CASSSDGTGPETQYF. CDR3 bases: TGTGCCAGCAGCTCGGACGGGACAGGGCCAGAGACCCAGTACTTC. This chain joins TRBV7-2 and TRBJ2-5; the match to TRBD1 covers 9 bases. With 4 bases clipped from V and 4 bases from J, the junction kept 7 bases outside the gene matches. Germline loops: CDR1 SGHTA, CDR2 FQGNSA. CDR3 length: 15 amino acids.